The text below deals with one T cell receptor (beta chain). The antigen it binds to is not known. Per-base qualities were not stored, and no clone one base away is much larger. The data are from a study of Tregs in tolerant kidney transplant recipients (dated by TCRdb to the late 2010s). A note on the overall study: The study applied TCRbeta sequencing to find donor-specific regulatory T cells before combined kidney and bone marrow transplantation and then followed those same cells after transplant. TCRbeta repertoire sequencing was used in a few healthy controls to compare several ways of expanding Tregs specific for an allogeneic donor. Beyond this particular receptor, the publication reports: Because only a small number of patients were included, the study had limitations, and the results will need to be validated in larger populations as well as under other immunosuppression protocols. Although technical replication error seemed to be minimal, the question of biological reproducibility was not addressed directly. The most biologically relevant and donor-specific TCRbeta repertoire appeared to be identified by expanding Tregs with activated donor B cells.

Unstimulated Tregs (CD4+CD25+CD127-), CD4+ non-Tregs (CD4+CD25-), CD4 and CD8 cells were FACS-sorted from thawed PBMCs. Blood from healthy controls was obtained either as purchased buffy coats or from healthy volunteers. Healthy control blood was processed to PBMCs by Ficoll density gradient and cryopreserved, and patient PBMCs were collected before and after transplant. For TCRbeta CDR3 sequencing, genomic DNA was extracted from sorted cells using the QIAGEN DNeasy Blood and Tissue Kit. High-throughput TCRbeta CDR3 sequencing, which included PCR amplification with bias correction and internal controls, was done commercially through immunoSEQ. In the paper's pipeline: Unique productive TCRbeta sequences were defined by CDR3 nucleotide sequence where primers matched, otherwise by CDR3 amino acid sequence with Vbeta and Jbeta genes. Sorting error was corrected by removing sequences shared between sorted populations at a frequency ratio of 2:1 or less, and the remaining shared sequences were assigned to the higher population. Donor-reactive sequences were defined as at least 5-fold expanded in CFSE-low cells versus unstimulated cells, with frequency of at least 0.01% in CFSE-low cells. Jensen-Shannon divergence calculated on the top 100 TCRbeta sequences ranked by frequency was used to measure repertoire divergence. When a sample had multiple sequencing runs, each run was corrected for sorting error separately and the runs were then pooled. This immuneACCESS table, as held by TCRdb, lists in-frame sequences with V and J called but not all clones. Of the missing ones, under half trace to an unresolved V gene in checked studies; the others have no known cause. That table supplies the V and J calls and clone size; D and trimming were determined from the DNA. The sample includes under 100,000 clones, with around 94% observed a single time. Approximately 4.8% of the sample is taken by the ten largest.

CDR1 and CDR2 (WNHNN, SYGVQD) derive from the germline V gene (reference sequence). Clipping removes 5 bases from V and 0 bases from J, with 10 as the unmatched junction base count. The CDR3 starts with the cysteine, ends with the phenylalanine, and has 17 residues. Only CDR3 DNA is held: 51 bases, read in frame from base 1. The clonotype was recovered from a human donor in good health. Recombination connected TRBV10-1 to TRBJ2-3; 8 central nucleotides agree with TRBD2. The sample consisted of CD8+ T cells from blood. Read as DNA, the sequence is TGCGCCAGCAGTCATACCCGCGGGGGGCATAGCACAGATACGCAGTATTTT. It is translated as CASSHTRGGHSTDTQYF.